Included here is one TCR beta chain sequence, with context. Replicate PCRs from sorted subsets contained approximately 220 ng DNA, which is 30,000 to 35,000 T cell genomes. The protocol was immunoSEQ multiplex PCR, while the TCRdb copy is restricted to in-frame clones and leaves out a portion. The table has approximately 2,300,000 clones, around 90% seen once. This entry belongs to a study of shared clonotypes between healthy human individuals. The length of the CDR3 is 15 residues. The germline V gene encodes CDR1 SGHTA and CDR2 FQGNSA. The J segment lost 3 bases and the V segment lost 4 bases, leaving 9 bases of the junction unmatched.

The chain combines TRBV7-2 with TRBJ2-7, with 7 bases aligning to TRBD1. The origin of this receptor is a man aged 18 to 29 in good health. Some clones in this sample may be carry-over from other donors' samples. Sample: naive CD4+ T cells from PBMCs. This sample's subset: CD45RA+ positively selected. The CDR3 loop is CASSSPRDSYYEQYF. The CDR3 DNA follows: TGTGCCAGCAGCTCACCTCGGGACAGCTACTACGAGCAGTACTTC.